The 18 T cell receptor beta chains in this list originate from one sample, sequenced in a study of cytomegalovirus exposure and HLA in healthy donors. PCR amplification relied on 60 Vbeta primers (plus 13 Jbeta primers). Clones were sequenced by immunoSEQ multiplex PCR, and TCRdb holds only the in-frame ones, with some missing. This table has about 83,000 clones, more than 70% appearing once. Sequencing was carried out using PBMCs. These receptors came from a man aged 60 to 69 in good health and CMV-seronegative.

This rearrangement joins TRBV4-1 to TRBJ2-3, with D perhaps TRBD2 (5 bases). Germline CDR1 and CDR2: MGHRA and YSYEKL. The CDR3 contains 15 residues. V was clipped by 0 bases and J by 1 base, with 8 bases between them. The CDR3 loop is CASSQEWRGTDTQYF. The CDR3 DNA is TGCGCCAGCAGCCAAGAGTGGCGGGGCACAGATACGCAGTATTTT.

This rearrangement joins TRBV18 to TRBJ2-5; D is possibly TRBD2 (6 bases). The length of the CDR3 is 14 residues. Germline V gives CDR1 KGHSH, CDR2 LQKENI. V gave up 3 bases and J gave up 5 bases, with 13 bases separating them. As DNA, the CDR3 is TGTGCCAGCTCACCGAAAGGCGGAGGGGAGACCCAGTACTTC. Residues: CASSPKGGGETQYF. The full variable domain, rest sourced from reference TRBV18 and TRBJ2-5, is NAGVMQNPRHLVRRRGQEARLRCSPMKGHSHVYWYRQLPEEGLKFMVYLQKENIIDESGMPKERFSAEFPKEGPSILRIQQVVRGDSAAYFCASSPKGGGETQYFGPGTRLLVL.

The chain links TRBV2 to TRBJ2-1, with D possibly matching TRBD2 (7 bases). The CDR3 runs to 15 residues. V lost 3 bases, J lost 4 bases, and 13 bases lay in between. Germline CDR1 SNHLY, CDR2 FYNNEI. The CDR3 loop reads CASSDMRGPYNEQFF. The CDR3 DNA reads as TGTGCCAGCAGTGATATGCGGGGGCCTTACAATGAGCAGTTCTTC.

V gene TRBV6-1 combines with J gene TRBJ1-5; TRBD1 matches 8 bases. The germline CDR1 and CDR2 sequences are MNHNS and SASEGT. V lost 10 bases, J lost 8 bases, and 10 bases stayed unmatched. The CDR3 totals 13 residues. In nucleotides, the CDR3 is TGTGCCACCGCGAGGACAGGGCGGGAGCCCCAGCATTTT. Translation gives CATARTGREPQHF.

The chain uses TRBV7-8 and TRBJ2-3, with 8 bases lining up with TRBD2. The CDR3 has 14 amino acids. Losses at the gene ends were 2 bases for V and 5 bases for J; bases not matched to a gene: 3. CDR1 and CDR2 (germline): SGHVS, FQNEAQ. The CDR3 protein is CASSLRRGEDTQYF. CDR3 DNA sequence: TGTGCCAGCAGCTTACGGCGGGGGGAAGATACGCAGTATTTT.

A remark on this clone: Other DNA sequences from this sample encode an identical CDR3 as well. The CDR3 nucleotides read TGTGCCAGCAGCCCGGACAGGGTGGGGTCCTACGAGCAGTACTTC. Its translation is CASSPDRVGSYEQYF. The chain links TRBV7-8 to TRBJ2-7; 8 bases align to TRBD1. CDR3 length: 15 amino acids. V was clipped by 5 bases and J by 1 base; unmatched bases: 7. CDR1 and CDR2 from the germline V gene are SGHVS and FQNEAQ.

The V call is TRBV6-6, the J call TRBJ2-1; D gene ambiguous. The CDR3 covers 12 residues. Germline V lookup: CDR1 MNHNY, CDR2 SVGAGI (reference sequence). V was trimmed by 4 bases and J by 9 bases, leaving 10 bases between them. CDR3 in amino acids: CASSLMAAEQFF. In DNA form, the CDR3 reads TGTGCCAGCAGTTTGATGGCGGCTGAGCAGTTCTTC.

The CDR3 loop reads CASSLFRAGGLAGRSDTQYF. The CDR3 DNA follows: TGTGCCAGCAGTTTATTTCGAGCAGGGGGCCTAGCGGGGCGATCAGATACGCAGTATTTT. This chain connects TRBV27 to TRBJ2-3; TRBD2 might be the D (9 bases). V lost 1 base and J lost 4, with 27 bases in between. Per the germline V gene, CDR1 is MNHEY and CDR2 is SMNVEV (reference sequence). CDR3 length equals 20 residues.

This chain links TRBV18 with TRBJ1-3; tentatively, D is TRBD1 (5 bases). CDR1 is KGHSH and CDR2 is LQKENI in the germline V gene. Deletions cut 2 bases from V and 0 bases from J, with 11 bases between. The CDR3 spans 16 residues. CDR3 nucleotide sequence: TGTGCCAGCTCACCAGACAGCCCTAGCTCTGGAAACACCATATATTTT. This gives the protein CASSPDSPSSGNTIYF.

This clone has just a few counts. The chain joins TRBV15 to TRBJ2-7; a weak D match, TRBD2 (7 bases). Germline values: CDR1 LNHNV, CDR2 YYDKDF (reference sequence). V was clipped by 1 base and J by 10 bases, with 20 bases between them. The CDR3 sequence is 15 residues long. The DNA of the CDR3 is TGTGCCACCAGCAGAGGCCCGGAGGGGGGGAGGCCACAGTACTTC. This gives the protein CATSRGPEGGRPQYF. Full variable domain (rest looked up from reference TRBV15 and TRBJ2-7): DAMVIQNPRYQVTQFGKPVTLSCSQTLNHNVMYWYQQKSSQAPKLLFHYYDKDFNNEADTPDNFQSRRPNTSFCFLDIRSPGLGDTAMYLCATSRGPEGGRPQYFGPGTRLTVT.

The chain joins TRBV6-1 to TRBJ1-5; unclear D gene. V lost 3 bases, J lost 9 bases, and 9 bases lay in between. This CDR3 spans 12 amino acids. Per germline, CDR1 MNHNS and CDR2 SASEGT. The CDR3 loop is CASSDTGGPQHF. CDR3 DNA: TGTGCCAGCAGTGACACCGGTGGGCCCCAGCATTTT.

Remarks on this clone: The junction does not match germline at one end; this may be a read error. The chain couples TRBV7-3 to TRBJ2-1; a possible D gene is TRBD2 (6 bases). The CDR3 is 14 amino acids. From germline, CDR1 is SGHTA and CDR2 FQGTGA. The CDR3 DNA reads TGTGCCAGCAGCCACTGGGACTCCAACAATGAGCAGTTCTTC. This codes for CASSHWDSNNEQFF. Drawing the rest from reference TRBV7-3 and TRBJ2-1, the complete variable domain is GAGVSQTPSNKVTEKGKYVELRCDPISGHTALYWYRQSLGQGPEFLIYFQGTGAADDSGLPNDRFFAVRPEGSVSTLKIQRTERGDSAVYLCASSHWDSNNEQFFGPGTRLTVL.

The chain is built from TRBV7-3 and TRBJ1-2, with 8 bases matching TRBD1. The germline gives CDR1 SGHTA, CDR2 FQGTGA. J gave up 7 bases and V 5 bases, and 12 bases lay outside the gene matches. The CDR3 is 15 amino acids. This CDR3 reads CASSPGQGPVGGYTF. CDR3 coding DNA: TGTGCCAGCAGCCCCGGACAGGGTCCAGTGGGTGGCTACACCTTC. The full variable domain, its missing parts supplied by reference TRBV7-3 and TRBJ1-2, is GAGVSQTPSNKVTEKGKYVELRCDPISGHTALYWYRQSLGQGPEFLIYFQGTGAADDSGLPNDRFFAVRPEGSVSTLKIQRTERGDSAVYLCASSPGQGPVGGYTFGSGTRLTVV.

The chain joins TRBV6-5 to TRBJ2-7, with D tentatively TRBD2 (6 bases). CDR1 MNHEY and CDR2 SVGAGI come from the germline V gene. With 6 bases removed from V and 0 bases from J, the gap between germline ends came to 15 bases. The CDR3 totals 15 residues. DNA for the CDR3: TGTGCCAGCAGCCCGAATGACGGGAGCTCCTACGAGCAGTACTTC. Protein sequence: CASSPNDGSSYEQYF.

V gene TRBV29-1 combines with J gene TRBJ2-1; 10 bases fit TRBD2. The CDR3 sequence is 18 residues long. The V and J ends lost 7 bases and 1 base, in that order; junction bases with no gene match: 16. The V gene's germline CDR1 is SQVTM and CDR2 ANQGSEA. The CDR3, as DNA: TGCAGCGCTGGGGAGCGGGGGGGCCTGCTTGGGTCCTACAATGAGCAGTTCTTC. This codes for CSAGERGGLLGSYNEQFF.

This clone turned up a few times. The V call is TRBV6-1, the J call TRBJ2-3, with 9 bases aligning to TRBD2. Looked up from germline, CDR1 is MNHNS and CDR2 is SASEGT. Trimming took 8 bases from V and 2 from J; bases not matched to a gene: 5. This CDR3 region has 14 residues. The CDR3 loop is CASWGGGATDTQYF. The CDR3 nucleotides read TGTGCCAGCTGGGGCGGGGGGGCCACAGATACGCAGTATTTT.

The rearrangement uses TRBV4-1 and TRBJ2-1, with TRBD1 as a possible D gene (5 bases). The CDR3 extends over 13 amino acids. Germline CDR1 reads MGHRA; CDR2 reads YSYEKL. V shed 8 bases and J shed 5 bases, with 13 bases lying between them. As DNA, the CDR3 is TGCGCCAGCGGCCGAGGCAGGGACAATGAGCAGTTCTTC. Its protein product is CASGRGRDNEQFF.

This rearrangement joins TRBV19 to TRBJ2-1; D is possibly TRBD2 (7 bases). This CDR3 region has 12 residues. Trimming pared 6 bases from V and 10 bases from J, leaving 13 bases between. Germline loops: CDR1 LNHDA, CDR2 SQIVND (reference sequence). CDR3: CASRKGGREQFF. CDR3 nucleotides: TGTGCCAGTAGGAAGGGGGGGCGGGAGCAGTTCTTC.